These T cell receptor beta chains were read from a single sample in a study of blood T cell repertoires in COVID-19. Clones were sequenced by immunoSEQ multiplex PCR, and TCRdb holds only the in-frame ones, with some missing. The profile shows roughly 280,000 clones, around nine tenths of them singletons. What was sequenced was peripheral blood. The receptors come from a woman aged 25-40 years with COVID-19, enrolled during active disease. CDR3s include the opening cysteine and the closing phenylalanine or tryptophan. D genes are given only for firm matches. Some rows mark clone size as missing; the rest say once, few, many or name a class of expanded clone.

v_gene	d_gene	abundance	j_gene	CDR3nt	CDR3aa
TRBV10-2	.	once	TRBJ2-7	TGCGCCAGCAGTGAGCGAGGGAGCCCCTACGAGCAGTACTTC	CASSERGSPYEQYF
TRBV11-2	TRBD1	.	TRBJ2-7	TGTGCCAGCAGCCCCCGGGACAGGGGCCCCTACGAGCAGTACTTC	CASSPRDRGPYEQYF
TRBV7-8	TRBD2	once	TRBJ2-3	TGTGCCAGCAGCTTAGTAGGGAGCGGGAGTTCAGATACGCAGTATTTT	CASSLVGSGSSDTQYF
TRBV29-1	.	.	TRBJ1-1	TGCAGCGGGGCGGGTTCCTGGAACACTGAAGCTTTCTTT	CSGAGSWNTEAFF
TRBV6-6	.	.	TRBJ2-3	TGTGCCAGCAGTTACCGTGACACCACAGATACGCAGTATTTT	CASSYRDTTDTQYF
TRBV4-3	TRBD2	few	TRBJ2-1	TGCGCCAGCAGCCGAGAGGGACTAGCGGAGAACTACAATGAGCAGTTCTTC	CASSREGLAENYNEQFF
TRBV7-2	.	.	TRBJ1-1	TGTGCCAGCAGCTTATCAACAGGGAACACTGAAGCTTTCTTT	CASSLSTGNTEAFF
TRBV28	TRBD1	.	TRBJ1-4	TGTGCCAGCAGTTTAAGTCCGGGACAGGGGGGGACTAATGAAAAACTGTTTTTT	CASSLSPGQGGTNEKLFF
TRBV5-1	TRBD1	.	TRBJ1-1	TGCGCCAGCAGCTTCGGACAGGGGAACACTGAAGCTTTCTTT	CASSFGQGNTEAFF
TRBV4-1	TRBD1	.	TRBJ1-1	TGCGCCAGCAGCCAAGGAGGGACAGCTCGACTGAACACTGAAGCTTTCTTT	CASSQGGTARLNTEAFF
TRBV5-1	.	.	TRBJ1-2	TGCGCCAGCAGCTTACCAGGGAATTCGGACTATGGCTACACCTTC	CASSLPGNSDYGYTF
TRBV25-1	TRBD1	.	TRBJ2-1	TGTGCCAGCCAAAACCCGACAGGGCCCCAATACAATGAGCAGTTCTTC	CASQNPTGPQYNEQFF
TRBV10-1	.	.	TRBJ2-2	TGCGCCAGCAGTGCAGGGCGCACCGGGGGGCTGTTTTTT	CASSAGRTGGLFF
TRBV5-1	TRBD2	.	TRBJ2-2	TGCGCCAGCAGCTTCAAGCGGGAACTTACCGGGGAGCTGTTTTTT	CASSFKRELTGELFF
TRBV3-1/TRBV3-2	.	few	TRBJ1-2	TGTGCCAGCAGCCCGATGGTCGGGATTGGCTACACCTTC	CASSPMVGIGYTF
TRBV2	TRBD2	.	TRBJ2-5	TGTGCCAGCAGCGAGACTAGCGCCCCAGCGGAGACCCAGTACTTC	CASSETSAPAETQYF
TRBV6-5	.	.	TRBJ1-1	TGTGCCAGCAGTTACTCGGCCAGGGTGTATACTGAAGCTTTCTTT	CASSYSARVYTEAFF
TRBV4-1	TRBD1	few	TRBJ1-2	TGCGCCAGCACTCTCAAGGGGACAGGGGTTAACTATGGCTACACCTTC	CASTLKGTGVNYGYTF
TRBV25-1	.	.	TRBJ2-7	TGTGCCAGCAGTGAAACCCGGGTGAACTCCTACGAGCAGTACTTC	CASSETRVNSYEQYF
TRBV19	.	.	TRBJ2-3	TGTGCCAGTAATACGGGAGACACAGATACGCAGTATTTT	CASNTGDTDTQYF
TRBV30	TRBD1	.	TRBJ1-2	TGTGCCTGGAGTGCTTGGGGACAGGCCCATGGCTACACCTTC	CAWSAWGQAHGYTF
TRBV5-1	TRBD2	.	TRBJ2-5	TGCGCCAGCAGGTTAGCGGGAGGGATCCAAGAGACCCAGTACTTC	CASRLAGGIQETQYF
TRBV6-4	TRBD2	.	TRBJ2-1	TGTGCCAGCAGCCGTGGGGCTAGCGGCGACAATGAGCAGTTCTTC	CASSRGASGDNEQFF
TRBV6-4	TRBD1	.	TRBJ1-1	TGTGCCAGCAGACGAAGACAGGGAGGCACTGAAGCTTTCTTT	CASRRRQGGTEAFF
TRBV28	TRBD1	.	TRBJ2-5	TGTGCCAGCAGTACACAGGGGGCAGGGGAGACCCAGTACTTC	CASSTQGAGETQYF
TRBV25-1	TRBD1	once	TRBJ2-1	TGTGCCAGCAGTGATTTGAGACAGGGGAGCTCCTACAATGAGCAGTTCTTC	CASSDLRQGSSYNEQFF
TRBV12-3/TRBV12-4	.	.	TRBJ2-1	TGTGCCAGCAGGCCCTTGAGTGGTGAGCAGTTCTTC	CASRPLSGEQFF
TRBV6-5	TRBD1	.	TRBJ1-6	TGTGCCAGCAGTTACGGGACAGGCGCCTATAATTCACCCCTCCACTTT	CASSYGTGAYNSPLHF
TRBV6-5	.	.	TRBJ1-1	TGTGCCAGCAGCCGGATGCTGGGGCCTGAAGCTTTCTTT	CASSRMLGPEAFF
TRBV7-9	.	.	TRBJ1-3	TGTGCCAGCAGCTTCGCAGGGGATAGTGGAAACACCATATATTTT	CASSFAGDSGNTIYF
TRBV28	TRBD1	.	TRBJ2-7	TGTGCCAGCGAACTCGGGACAGGGGCCTACGAGCAGTACTTC	CASELGTGAYEQYF
TRBV4-1	TRBD2	.	TRBJ2-3	TGCGCCAGCAGACGTAGGGAGACTAGCGGGAGGGGCGGCGCAGATACGCAGTATTTT	CASRRRETSGRGGADTQYF
TRBV28	TRBD1	.	TRBJ2-4	TGTGCCAGCAGTTTAGCCGACAGGGGCCGAATAACCTTC	CASSLADRGRITF
TRBV27	.	.	TRBJ2-1	TGTGCCAGCAGTTTGAGCGACGGAGACAATGAGCAGTTCTTC	CASSLSDGDNEQFF
TRBV5-6	.	.	TRBJ2-2	TGTGCCAGCAGTCGACTCCCGAACACCGGGGAGCTGTTTTTT	CASSRLPNTGELFF
TRBV27	TRBD2	.	TRBJ2-1	TGTGCCAGCAGTTTGGCTAGCGGGAGCTATGAGCAGTTCTTC	CASSLASGSYEQFF
TRBV28	TRBD1	.	TRBJ2-7	TGTGCCAGCAGCCAAGGGGACAGGGGCTACGAGCAGTACTTC	CASSQGDRGYEQYF
TRBV14	TRBD1	.	TRBJ2-3	TGTGCCAGCAGCCACCTCCCCTACGGACAGGGACCAGGAGGTACGCAGTATTTT	CASSHLPYGQGPGGTQYF
TRBV19	TRBD2	.	TRBJ2-1	TGTGCCAGTAGTATATCCGGACTAGCGGGGAATGAGCAGTTCTTC	CASSISGLAGNEQFF
TRBV29-1	TRBD1	.	TRBJ1-2	TGCAGCGTTGATCAGGGACAGAATGGCTACACCTTC	CSVDQGQNGYTF
TRBV5-5	TRBD2	few	TRBJ2-7	TGTGCCAGCAGCTCCGGGACTAGCTCAGTCTACGAGCAGTACTTC	CASSSGTSSVYEQYF
TRBV6-5	TRBD1	.	TRBJ1-2	TGTGCCAGCAGTAGGACAGGGTCTAACTATGGCTACACCTTC	CASSRTGSNYGYTF
TRBV6-6	TRBD1	.	TRBJ1-2	TGTGCCAGCAGTTCCGCGGGACAGAACTATGGCTACACCTTC	CASSSAGQNYGYTF
TRBV28	TRBD1	.	TRBJ1-1	TGTGCCAGCAGACCTTCGACAGGGGTGAACACTGAAGCTTTCTTT	CASRPSTGVNTEAFF
TRBV18	TRBD1	.	TRBJ1-5	TGTGCCAGCTCACCATTGACAGGGACGGGGCAGCCCCAGCATTTT	CASSPLTGTGQPQHF
TRBV28	.	.	TRBJ1-1	TGTGCCAGCAGACTCATACAGGGCGGGAGAGCTTTCTTT	CASRLIQGGRAFF
TRBV27	.	.	TRBJ2-7	TGTGCCAGCAGTTATATAGCGGAGACCTACGAGCAGTACTTC	CASSYIAETYEQYF
TRBV10-2	TRBD2	few	TRBJ2-1	TGCGCCAGCAGTGAGGAGGCGGGAGGTGCCTACAATGAGCAGTTCTTC	CASSEEAGGAYNEQFF
TRBV2	TRBD1	.	TRBJ1-1	TGTGCCAGCAGTGGACCTGGACAGGGAAGGATCACTGAAGCTTTCTTT	CASSGPGQGRITEAFF
TRBV30	.	.	TRBJ1-3	TGTGCCTGGAGCGCGGTCAGGGCCAACTCTGGAAACACCATATATTTT	CAWSAVRANSGNTIYF
TRBV2	TRBD1	.	TRBJ2-2	TGTGCCAGCAGTCCCGAACAGGGGGGCGGGGAGCTGTTTTTT	CASSPEQGGGELFF
TRBV29-1	.	.	TRBJ2-1	TGCAGCGAAGGGACAAACAATGAGCAGTTCTTC	CSEGTNNEQFF
TRBV10-2	.	once	TRBJ1-6	TGCGCCAGCAGTGACGGAGCCGTCTCACCCCTCCACTTT	CASSDGAVSPLHF
TRBV3-1/TRBV3-2	.	.	TRBJ1-2	TGTGCCAGCAGCCAGCTGGGGGGTTTCCGCGGCTACACCTTC	CASSQLGGFRGYTF
TRBV2	.	.	TRBJ2-1	TGTGCCAGCAGTGTCTTAGCGGCCTACAATGAGCAGTTCTTC	CASSVLAAYNEQFF
TRBV5-1	.	.	TRBJ2-3	TGCGCCAGCAGCTTGAGCGGCGCGGATACGCAGTATTTT	CASSLSGADTQYF
TRBV30	.	.	TRBJ2-7	TGTGCCTGGAGCACTAGCTTCCTCGAGCAGTACTTC	CAWSTSFLEQYF
TRBV7-9	TRBD1	medium-sized	TRBJ1-2	TGTGCCAGCAGCTATGGACAGGCATCTCCTTATGGCTACACCTTC	CASSYGQASPYGYTF